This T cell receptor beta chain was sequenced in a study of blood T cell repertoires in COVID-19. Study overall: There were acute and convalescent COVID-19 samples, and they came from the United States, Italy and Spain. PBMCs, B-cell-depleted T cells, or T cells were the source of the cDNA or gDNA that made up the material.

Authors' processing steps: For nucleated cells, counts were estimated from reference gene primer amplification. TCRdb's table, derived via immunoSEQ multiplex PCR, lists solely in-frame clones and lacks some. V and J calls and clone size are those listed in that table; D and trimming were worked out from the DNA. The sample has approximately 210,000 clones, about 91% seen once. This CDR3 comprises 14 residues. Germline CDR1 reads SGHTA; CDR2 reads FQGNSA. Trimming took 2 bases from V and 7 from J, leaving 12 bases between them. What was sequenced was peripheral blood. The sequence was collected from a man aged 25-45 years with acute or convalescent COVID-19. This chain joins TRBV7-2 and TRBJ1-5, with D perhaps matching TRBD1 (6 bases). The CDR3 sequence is CASSLSLQGQPQHF. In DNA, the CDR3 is TGTGCCAGCAGCTTATCCCTACAGGGCCAGCCCCAGCATTTT.